This T cell receptor beta chain was captured by sequencing in a study of technical replicates of blood from several donors. V was pared by 7 bases and J by 3 bases, with 10 bases between. The CDR3 totals 14 residues. Germline lookup yields CDR1 SNHLY and CDR2 FYNNEI. Measured with immunoSEQ multiplex PCR; TCRdb has only the in-frame clones, and not every one. This table holds 50,000 to 70,000 clones, roughly 91% found once. What was sequenced was PBMCs. V usage is TRBV2 and J usage is TRBJ2-6; possible D gene TRBD2, 5 bases. This TCR was sampled from a human donor in good health. Some clones in this sample may be carry-over from other donors' samples. In nucleotides, the CDR3 is TGTGCCAGCAATAGTGGAGGTGGGGCCAACGTCCTGACTTTC. The encoded protein is CASNSGGGANVLTF. The full variable domain, with the rest looked up from reference TRBV2 and TRBJ2-6, is EPEVTQTPSHQVTQMGQEVILRCVPISNHLYFYWYRQILGQKVEFLVSFYNNEISEKSEIFDDQFSVERPDGSNFTLKIRSTKLEDSAMYFCASNSGGGANVLTFGAGSRLTVL.